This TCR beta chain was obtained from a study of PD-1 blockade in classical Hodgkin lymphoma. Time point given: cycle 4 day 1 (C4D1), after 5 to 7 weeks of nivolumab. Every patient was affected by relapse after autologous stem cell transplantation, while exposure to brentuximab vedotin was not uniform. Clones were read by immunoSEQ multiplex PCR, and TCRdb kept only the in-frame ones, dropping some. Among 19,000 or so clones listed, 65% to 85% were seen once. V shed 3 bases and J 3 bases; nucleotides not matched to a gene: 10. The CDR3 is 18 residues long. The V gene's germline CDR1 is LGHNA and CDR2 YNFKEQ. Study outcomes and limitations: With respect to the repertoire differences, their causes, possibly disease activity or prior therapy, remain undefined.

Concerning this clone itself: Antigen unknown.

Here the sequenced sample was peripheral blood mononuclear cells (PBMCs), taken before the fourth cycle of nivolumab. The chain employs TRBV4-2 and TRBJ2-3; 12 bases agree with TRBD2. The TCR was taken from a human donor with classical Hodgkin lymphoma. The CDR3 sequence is CASSQASGGASGTDTQYF. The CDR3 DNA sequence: TGTGCCAGCAGCCAGGCTAGCGGGGGGGCCAGTGGAACAGATACGCAGTATTTT.